This T cell receptor beta chain came from a study of cytomegalovirus exposure and HLA in healthy donors. V was trimmed by 5 bases and J by 4 bases, leaving 17 bases between them. This CDR3 has 15 amino acids. Germline V gene lookup returns CDR1 MDHEN and CDR2 SYDVKM. PCR amplification relied on 60 Vbeta primers (plus 13 Jbeta primers). The authors' processing: Around 76 million unique TCR beta chains, roughly 10 million shared, were counted in a later analysis. This table comes from immunoSEQ multiplex PCR, and its TCRdb copy is limited to in-frame clones, with some not included. V and J calls and clone size follow that table, whereas D and trimming were derived from the DNA. The data hold roughly 150,000 clones, with roughly 85% observed a single time. Whole-study results and caveats: Cytomegalovirus association was listed for 170 or so TCR beta chains. Reportedly, diagnosis of cytomegalovirus status by the classifier showed high specificity and sensitivity.

The sample holds one count of this clone. Its cognate antigen is unknown. These donors counted as nominally healthy when sampled, but unrecorded immune exposures were likely. The clonotype was recovered from a male donor in good health and CMV-seronegative. Sequencing was performed on PBMCs. This sequence joins TRBV28 and TRBJ2-5; perhaps TRBD1 as D (6 bases). The CDR3 spells CASSLYTGSLETQYF. The CDR3 DNA reads TGTGCCAGCAGTCTGTATACAGGGAGTTTAGAGACCCAGTACTTC. Drawing the rest from reference TRBV28 and TRBJ2-5, the complete variable domain is DVKVTQSSRYLVKRTGEKVFLECVQDMDHENMFWYRQDPGLGLRLIYFSYDVKMKEKGDIPEGYSVSREKKERFSLILESASTNQTSMYLCASSLYTGSLETQYFGPGTRLLVL.